Each of the 17 T cell receptor beta chains below was sequenced from the same sample in a study of shared clonotypes between healthy human individuals. Generated by immunoSEQ multiplex PCR, the TCRdb table keeps only in-frame clones and is missing some. The profile shows more than 850,000 clones, 78% of them singletons. Sequencing was performed on memory CD4+ T cells from PBMCs. Noted subset: CD45RA-negative fraction. Receptors were obtained from a man aged 18 to 30 in good health. Some clones in this sample may be carry-over from other donors' samples.

The chain employs TRBV11-2 and TRBJ2-1, with 7 bases identical to TRBD2. This CDR3 contains 16 residues. Germline-derived CDR1 and CDR2 are SGHAT and FQNNGV. The trim removed 4 bases at V and 3 bases at J, leaving 9 bases unmatched. CDR3 protein: CASSSDLAVSYNEQFF. CDR3 nucleotides: TGTGCCAGCAGCTCCGACCTAGCGGTTAGCTACAATGAGCAGTTCTTC.

The genes are TRBV7-3 and TRBJ1-1; D call uncertain. This CDR3 is 13 amino acids long. The germline gives CDR1 SGHTA, CDR2 FQGTGA. Trimming shortened V by 2 bases and J by 3 bases, and 7 bases separated the two germline ends. CDR3 DNA sequence: TGTGCCAGCAGCTTACGGGAGGACACTGAAGCTTTCTTT. It specifies CASSLREDTEAFF.

V and J are TRBV14 and TRBJ1-1; weak D call: TRBD1 (5 bases). V was trimmed by 1 base and J by 6 bases, leaving 15 bases between them. Germline V lookup: CDR1 SGHDN, CDR2 FVKESK. CDR3 length: 15 residues. The CDR3 protein is CASSQGNPRGAEAFF. CDR3 bases: TGTGCCAGCAGCCAAGGAAACCCCCGAGGGGCTGAAGCTTTCTTT.

The chain is built from TRBV6-1 and TRBJ2-7, with D hard to call. V was pared by 2 bases and J by 10 bases, with 6 bases between. The V gene's germline CDR1 is MNHNS and CDR2 SASEGT. The CDR3 is 10 amino acids. This CDR3 is CASSEISQYF. The DNA for the CDR3 is TGTGCCAGCAGTGAAATTTCTCAGTACTTC.

Of note for this clone: This sequence is one base from a far larger clone and is likely a read error. In the same sample, other DNA sequences code for this CDR3. The CDR3: CASSQGQNYGYTF. DNA of the CDR3: TGTGCCAGCAGCCAAGGACAGAACTATGGCTACACCTTC. This chain uses TRBV28 with TRBJ1-2; D is perhaps TRBD1 (6 bases). Germline lookup yields CDR1 MDHEN and CDR2 SYDVKM. The CDR3 spans 13 residues. Trimming left V 6 bases short and J 2 bases short, with 10 bases between.

The chain couples TRBV30 to TRBJ1-2; D is possibly TRBD1 (5 bases). Trimming pared 5 bases from V and 8 bases from J, leaving 18 bases between. The CDR3 totals 13 residues. CDR1 is GTSNPN and CDR2 is SVGIG in the germline V gene (reference sequence). The CDR3 DNA follows: TGTGCCTGGGGGAGTCTTTTGGGGCTGGGCTACACCTTC. As protein: CAWGSLLGLGYTF.

J is TRBJ1-1 and V is TRBV6-6; D may be TRBD1 (6 bases). The CDR3 covers 16 residues. The germline V gene has CDR1 MNHNY and CDR2 SVGAGI (reference sequence). Trimming removed 0 bases at V and 1 base at J, with 12 bases between. The DNA for the CDR3 is TGTGCCAGCAGTTACTCCAGGGGAACGGGGAACACTGAAGCTTTCTTT. Amino acid sequence: CASSYSRGTGNTEAFF.

The chain couples TRBV5-8 to TRBJ2-1; D is undetermined. CDR1 is SGHTS and CDR2 is YDEGEE in the germline V gene. The CDR3 covers 18 residues. Trimming took off 4 bases at V and 0 bases at J, with 20 bases between the two ends. The CDR3 sequence: CASSQGRVWPSSYNEQFF. The CDR3 nucleotides are TGTGCCAGCAGCCAAGGACGGGTATGGCCGAGCTCCTACAATGAGCAGTTCTTC. Full variable domain (rest looked up from reference TRBV5-8 and TRBJ2-1): EAGVTQSPTHLIKTRGQQATLRCSPISGHTSVYWYQQALGLGLQFLLWYDEGEERNRGNFPPRFSGRQFPNYSSELNVNALELEDSALYLCASSQGRVWPSSYNEQFFGPGTRLTVL.

This clone has a handful of counts. The chain recombines TRBV29-1 with TRBJ1-5, with D possibly TRBD1 on 5 matching bases. The V and J ends lost 3 bases and 6 bases respectively, with 12 bases between them. The CDR3 totals 13 residues. CDR1 and CDR2 (germline): SQVTM, ANQGSEA. The CDR3 loop is CSVDPGGGQPQHF. In nucleotides, the CDR3 is TGCAGCGTTGACCCGGGGGGGGGTCAGCCCCAGCATTTT.

This clone turned up a few times. The genes are TRBV5-4 and TRBJ1-2; D not certain. Germline V gives CDR1 SGHNT, CDR2 YYREEE (reference sequence). The CDR3 runs to 11 residues. V shed 4 bases and J shed 3 bases, with 4 bases lying between them. The DNA for the CDR3 is TGTGCCAGCAGCCGGGACTATGGCTACACCTTC. It codes for CASSRDYGYTF.

Note on this clone: This CDR3 is also generated by other DNA sequences in the sample. The V gene is TRBV18, the J gene TRBJ2-7; TRBD2 aligns across 8 bases. Losses at the gene ends were 2 bases for V and 2 bases for J; bases not matched to a gene: 2. The germline gives CDR1 KGHSH, CDR2 LQKENI. This CDR3 has 14 residues. CDR3 coding DNA: TGTGCCAGCTCACCAGGACTAGCCACCTACGAGCAGTACTTC. Translation gives CASSPGLATYEQYF.

This clone showed up just once. This chain connects TRBV27 to TRBJ2-1; weak D call: TRBD2 (6 bases). The CDR3 is 13 residues long. The germline V gene encodes CDR1 MNHEY and CDR2 SMNVEV (reference sequence). Trimming stripped 3 bases from V and 10 bases from J, with 13 bases between. This CDR3 is CASSFPGTREQFF. In nucleotides, the CDR3 is TGTGCCAGCAGTTTTCCCGGGACTCGAGAGCAGTTCTTC.

The chain employs TRBV19 and TRBJ2-2; tentative D call: TRBD2 (6 bases). The CDR3 extends over 15 amino acids. V was cut by 5 bases and J by 5 bases, with 15 bases left in between. Germline assignment: CDR1 LNHDA and CDR2 SQIVND (reference sequence). The CDR3 is CASSPKARGTGELFF. Written as DNA, the CDR3 is TGTGCCAGTAGTCCAAAGGCCCGGGGGACCGGGGAGCTGTTTTTT.

The genes are TRBV19 and TRBJ2-2; D might be TRBD2 (6 bases). Germline CDR1 and CDR2: LNHDA and SQIVND (reference sequence). This CDR3 has 12 residues. V was shortened by 6 bases and J by 7 bases, with 9 bases between the two germline ends. In DNA, the CDR3 is TGTGCCAGTAGACCGGAGGGCGGGGAGCTGTTTTTT. Its translation is CASRPEGGELFF.

The rearrangement links TRBV7-6 to TRBJ2-1; D tentatively fits TRBD1 or TRBD2 (6 bases each). The CDR3 consists of 14 residues. Per germline, CDR1 SGHVS and CDR2 FNYEAQ. V was pared by 1 base and J by 10 bases, with 14 bases between. The CDR3 coding sequence is TGTGCCAGCAGCTTAGATCCGGGGGCGGGCGAGCAGTTCTTC. As protein: CASSLDPGAGEQFF.

Regarding this clone: In the same sample, other DNA sequences code for this CDR3. This chain joins TRBV6-1 and TRBJ2-7, with D possibly being TRBD1 (5 bases). The germline V and J ends were trimmed by 2 bases and 0 bases, with 8 bases remaining between them. Germline V gene data show CDR1 as MNHNS and CDR2 as SASEGT. This CDR3 is built from 14 residues. The CDR3 DNA reads TGTGCCAGCAGTGAACCAGGGATCTCCTACGAGCAGTACTTC. It translates to CASSEPGISYEQYF.

Worth noting for this clone: At one boundary the junction diverges from the germline segment, which might be a read error. The gene calls are TRBV6-1 and TRBJ2-7; the D is unclear. The CDR3 is 12 residues long. Germline CDR1 is MNHNS and CDR2 is SASEGT. CDR3: CAISHSSYEQYF. The CDR3 DNA sequence: TGTGCCATCAGTCACAGCTCCTACGAGCAGTACTTC.